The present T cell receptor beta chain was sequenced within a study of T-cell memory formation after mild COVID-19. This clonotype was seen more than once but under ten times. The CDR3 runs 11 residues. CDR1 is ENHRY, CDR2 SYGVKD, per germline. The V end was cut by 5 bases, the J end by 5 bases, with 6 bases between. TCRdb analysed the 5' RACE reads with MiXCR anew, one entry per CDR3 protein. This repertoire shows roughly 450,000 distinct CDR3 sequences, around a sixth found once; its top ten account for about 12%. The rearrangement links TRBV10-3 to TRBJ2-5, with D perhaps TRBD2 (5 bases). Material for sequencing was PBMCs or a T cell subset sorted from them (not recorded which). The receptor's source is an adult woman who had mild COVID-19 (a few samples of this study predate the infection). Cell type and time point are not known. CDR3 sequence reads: CAISSGETQYF. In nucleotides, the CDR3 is TGTGCCATCAGTTCGGGGGAGACCCAGTACTTC.